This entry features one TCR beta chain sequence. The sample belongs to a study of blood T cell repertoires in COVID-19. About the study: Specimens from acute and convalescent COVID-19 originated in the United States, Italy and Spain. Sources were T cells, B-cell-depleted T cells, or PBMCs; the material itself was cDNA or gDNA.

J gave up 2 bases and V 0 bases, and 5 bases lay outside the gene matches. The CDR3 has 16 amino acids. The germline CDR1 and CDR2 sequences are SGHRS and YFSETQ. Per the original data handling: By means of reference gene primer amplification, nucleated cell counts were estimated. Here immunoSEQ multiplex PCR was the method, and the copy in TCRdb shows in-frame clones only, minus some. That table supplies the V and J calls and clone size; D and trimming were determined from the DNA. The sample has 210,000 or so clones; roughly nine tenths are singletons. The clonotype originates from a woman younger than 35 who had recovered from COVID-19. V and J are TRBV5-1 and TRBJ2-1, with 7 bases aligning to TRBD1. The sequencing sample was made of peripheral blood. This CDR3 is CASSLGSTGTYNEQFF. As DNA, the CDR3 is TGCGCCAGCAGCTTGGGGTCGACAGGGACCTACAATGAGCAGTTCTTC.